The 15 T cell receptor beta chains listed next were all sequenced from one sample in a study of identical twins. Each CDR3 protein gets one entry after TCRdb re-called the 5' RACE reads with MiXCR. The data show some 730,000 distinct CDR3 sequences, 18% seen once. The same data also went into a second study, on T cells expressing NK-cell markers.

The sequencing sample was made of PBMCs. The receptor set was obtained from a woman under 30 in good health.

The J gene is TRBJ2-7, the V gene TRBV29-1; the D gene is possibly TRBD1 (5 bases). The germline V gene has CDR1 SQVTM and CDR2 ANQGSEA. V dropped 4 bases and J dropped 2 bases, with 15 bases sitting between them. The CDR3 has 14 amino acids. The CDR3 sequence: CSVGRQSPPYEQYF. In nucleotides, the CDR3 is TGCAGCGTTGGCCGACAGAGCCCTCCCTACGAGCAGTACTTC.

V is TRBV5-6 and J is TRBJ2-3; D is possibly TRBD1 or TRBD2 (6 bases each). Germline loops: CDR1 SGHDT, CDR2 YYEEEE. There are 14 residues in the CDR3. Trimming shortened V by 2 bases and J by 6 bases, and 13 bases separated the two germline ends. CDR3 DNA: TGTGCCAGCAGCTTCGCAACGGGGGCGGATACGCAGTATTTT. Translating gives CASSFATGADTQYF.

The chain is built from TRBV12-3 or TRBV12-4 and TRBJ1-2; D is unresolved. Between the trimmed V and J ends, which lost 6 bases and 7 bases, there was a span of 12 bases. This CDR3 comprises 12 residues. CDR3 in DNA: TGTGCCAGCAGGACCACACGGAGTGGCTACACCTTC. Encoded protein: CASRTTRSGYTF.

This clonotype has more than one count but fewer than ten. This rearrangement joins TRBV29-1 to TRBJ2-7; 7 bases are a match to TRBD2. CDR3 size: 12 residues. Per the germline V gene, CDR1 is SQVTM and CDR2 is ANQGSEA. The junction had 5 bases not matched to a gene; V was cut back by 7 bases and J by 2 bases. CDR3: CSAATSTYEQYF. Written as DNA, the CDR3 is TGCAGCGCCGCGACTAGCACCTACGAGCAGTACTTC.

V is TRBV2 and J is TRBJ1-1; D unclear. The CDR3 length is 14 residues. Germline V gene data show CDR1 as SNHLY and CDR2 as FYNNEI. The germline V and J ends were trimmed by 4 bases and 0 bases, with 9 bases remaining between them. Here the CDR3 reads CASSAQVLNTEAFF. DNA for the CDR3: TGTGCCAGCAGTGCCCAGGTTCTGAACACTGAAGCTTTCTTT.

The chain recombines TRBV15 with TRBJ2-7; 14 nucleotides line up with TRBD2. V was clipped by 3 bases and J by 5 bases; unmatched bases: 12. The CDR3 sequence is 18 residues long. Per the germline V gene, CDR1 is LNHNV and CDR2 is YYDKDF (reference sequence). The CDR3 DNA is TGTGCCACCAGCAGCCACACGGGACTAGCGGGAGAGGGGAACGAGCAGTACTTC. This translates into CATSSHTGLAGEGNEQYF.

This chain links TRBV5-5 with TRBJ2-7; tentative D call: TRBD2 (6 bases). Germline assignment: CDR1 SGHKS and CDR2 YYEKEE (reference sequence). V lost 0 bases, J lost 1 base, and 11 bases lay in between. The CDR3 sequence is 15 residues long. CDR3 DNA sequence: TGTGCCAGCAGCTTGGACGGGGGTGGATCCTACGAGCAGTACTTC. This gives the protein CASSLDGGGSYEQYF.

This clonotype was recorded a few times. V and J are TRBV7-2 and TRBJ2-2; 8 nucleotides agree with TRBD1. The CDR3 covers 14 residues. J was trimmed by 7 bases and V by 5 bases; bases with no gene match: 6. Germline loops: CDR1 SGHTA, CDR2 FQGNSA. CDR3 sequence reads: CASSLQGADGELFF. CDR3 in DNA: TGTGCCAGCAGCCTGCAGGGGGCTGACGGGGAGCTGTTTTTT.

The chain employs TRBV12-3 or TRBV12-4 and TRBJ1-2, with D maybe TRBD1 (5 bases). The CDR3 consists of 13 residues. With 6 bases removed from V and 3 bases from J, the gap between germline ends came to 11 bases. The CDR3 nucleotides read TGTGCCAGCAGCCCGGGACGGGACTATGGCTACACCTTC. It codes for CASSPGRDYGYTF.

The gene calls are TRBV18 and TRBJ2-6, with D hard to call. The CDR3 sequence is 15 residues long. The germline V gene encodes CDR1 KGHSH and CDR2 LQKENI. V shed 1 base and J shed 2 bases, with 6 bases lying between them. The CDR3 DNA reads TGTGCCAGCTCACCACTTTCTACTGGGGCCAACGTCCTGACTTTC. Translated, it gives CASSPLSTGANVLTF.

This clonotype was counted many times. The genes are TRBV12-3 or TRBV12-4 and TRBJ1-2; no clear D. The CDR3 runs to 11 residues. Trimming removed 3 bases at V and 4 bases at J, with 3 bases between. For the CDR3, the DNA is TGTGCCAGCAGTTTTACCTATGGCTACACCTTC. This gives the protein CASSFTYGYTF.

The chain is built from TRBV10-3 and TRBJ2-3, with 7 nucleotides matching TRBD1. The CDR3 is made up of 11 amino acids. V shed 8 bases and J 7 bases; nucleotides not matched to a gene: 3. Germline lookup yields CDR1 ENHRY and CDR2 SYGVKD. CDR3 protein: CAIGTEYTQYF. The CDR3 DNA reads as TGTGCCATCGGGACAGAATATACGCAGTATTTT.

This chain connects TRBV5-6 to TRBJ2-7; D may be TRBD2 (5 bases). The CDR3 is 16 amino acids. The V gene's germline CDR1 is SGHDT and CDR2 YYEEEE. V was trimmed by 0 bases and J by 2 bases, leaving 15 bases between them. CDR3 loop: CASSLGGWRHAYEQYF. CDR3 in DNA: TGTGCCAGCAGCTTGGGAGGGTGGCGGCACGCCTACGAGCAGTACTTC.

Only a few counts were recorded for this clonotype. V gene TRBV3-1 combines with J gene TRBJ2-3, with 7 positions matching TRBD2. The CDR3 is made up of 14 amino acids. With V trimmed by 8 bases and J by 6 bases, 11 bases remained unmatched. CDR1 and CDR2 (germline): LGHDT, YNNKEL (reference sequence). CDR3 nucleotides: TGTGCCAGCCTCGGGAGCGGGGTTGCCGATACGCAGTATTTT. The encoded protein is CASLGSGVADTQYF.

This clonotype occurred a few times. The rearrangement links TRBV25-1 to TRBJ2-2; possible D gene TRBD1, 6 bases. This CDR3 spans 14 amino acids. The V end was cut by 5 bases, the J end by 4 bases, with 11 bases between. Per germline, CDR1 MGHDK and CDR2 SYGVNS. The CDR3 loop is CASSYTGLTGELFF. CDR3 sequence (DNA): TGTGCCAGCAGTTACACAGGGCTCACCGGGGAGCTGTTTTTT.